These T cell receptor beta chains were read from a single sample in a study of OX40 agonist ivuxolimab in advanced cancers. Assay used: immunoSEQ multiplex PCR; TCRdb lists only in-frame clones, some missing. Found here are over 55,000 clones, around 87% of them singletons; the top ten hold under 4.5%. The specimen was CD4+ or CD8+ T cells sorted from blood, collected in a trial of the OX40 agonist ivuxolimab. These receptor sequences come from an adult with an advanced solid tumor such as melanoma, head and neck, liver or kidney cancer. Both conserved end residues are part of each CDR3. The D gene is left open where the match is weak. A clone size is listed for some rows: how often the clone was seen (once, few, many), or a class if it is expanded.

TRBV7-2	.	TRBJ1-1	.	TGTGCCAGCAGCTTAAGTAGCTATTCAGGAGCAGGGGTCAACACTGAAGCTTTCTTT	CASSLSSYSGAGVNTEAFF
TRBV25-1	.	TRBJ1-1	.	TGTGCCAGCAGTGGGGAGGGGTACATGAACACTGAAGCTTTCTTT	CASSGEGYMNTEAFF
TRBV19	.	TRBJ1-6	.	TGTGCCAGTAGTAAAGCAGGGGTCAATTCACCCCTCCACTTT	CASSKAGVNSPLHF
TRBV9	TRBD1	TRBJ1-1	.	TGTGCCAGCAGCGTAGCCCAGGGACAGAACGCTTTCTTT	CASSVAQGQNAFF
TRBV7-2	TRBD1	TRBJ1-3	.	TGTGCCAGCAGGGGGGGCACAGGGGGCGGTGGAAACACCATATATTTT	CASRGGTGGGGNTIYF
TRBV6-4	.	TRBJ2-6	.	TGTGCCAGCAGTCCAGGGGTCTCTGGGGCCAACGTCCTGACTTTC	CASSPGVSGANVLTF
TRBV5-8	.	TRBJ2-3	.	TGTGCCGCAAACAGGCAGTCCACAGATACGCAGTATTTT	CAANRQSTDTQYF
TRBV2	.	TRBJ2-5	.	TGTGCCGGCTCCAGGTCCCAAGAGACCCAGTACTTC	CAGSRSQETQYF
TRBV16	TRBD1	TRBJ1-2	.	TGTGCCAGCAGCCCTGACAGGGGAGGCGGCTACACCTTC	CASSPDRGGGYTF
TRBV6-6	.	TRBJ2-5	.	TGTGCCAGCAGTTACTCGCCGAGGGAGAGGCGGGAGACCCAGTACTTC	CASSYSPRERRETQYF
TRBV6-1	.	TRBJ2-3	.	TGTGCCAGCAGTGAAGGATATGAGCGGGTGAACACAGATACGCAGTATTTT	CASSEGYERVNTDTQYF
TRBV7-3	TRBD1	TRBJ2-3	.	TGTGCCAGCAGCTTGGGGCAGGGGGTAGATACGCAGTATTTT	CASSLGQGVDTQYF
TRBV11-3	.	TRBJ1-1	.	TGTGCCAGCAGAGCTGAGGGGAACACTGAAGCTTTCTTT	CASRAEGNTEAFF
TRBV9	.	TRBJ2-2	.	TGTGCCAGCAGCGGAAGGATTGCGAACACCGGGGAGCTGTTTTTT	CASSGRIANTGELFF
TRBV29-1	.	TRBJ1-1	.	TGCAGCGGTTATACAGGGATAAGAGGGACTGAAGCTTTCTTT	CSGYTGIRGTEAFF
TRBV29-1	.	TRBJ1-2	.	TGCAGCGCCTGGACTAACTATGGCTACACCTTC	CSAWTNYGYTF
TRBV30	.	TRBJ1-1	few	TGTGCCTGGAGGACAGGTGTCACTGAAGCTTTCTTT	CAWRTGVTEAFF
TRBV4-1	.	TRBJ2-1	.	TGCGCCAGCAGCCAGGGACAAGCTGTAAACAATGAGCAGTTCTTC	CASSQGQAVNNEQFF
TRBV25-1	.	TRBJ1-2	.	TGTGCCAGCAGTCAGGTGGACGGGGGCTACACCTTC	CASSQVDGGYTF
TRBV2	TRBD2	TRBJ2-3	.	TGTGCCAGCGCTACCGAAGGGACTATCAATACGCAGTATTTT	CASATEGTINTQYF
TRBV27	.	TRBJ2-2	.	TGTGCCAGCAGTTGGACAAGGAACACCGGGGAGCTGTTTTTT	CASSWTRNTGELFF
TRBV5-8	TRBD1	TRBJ1-2	.	TGTGCCAGCAGCACGGGGGATGACAGGGCAGCTAACTATGGCTACACCTTC	CASSTGDDRAANYGYTF
TRBV5-6	.	TRBJ1-4	.	TGTGCCAGCAGCTTGTACAGGGCTGGAGAAAAACTGTTTTTT	CASSLYRAGEKLFF
TRBV7-8	.	TRBJ2-4	.	TGTGCCAGCAGCTTAGGCAGACCCCAAGGGGCAAACATTCAGTACTTC	CASSLGRPQGANIQYF
TRBV29-1	.	TRBJ2-4	.	TGCAGCGTTAAACGGACGGTAGCCAAAAACATTCAGTACTTC	CSVKRTVAKNIQYF
TRBV29-1	.	TRBJ2-3	.	TGCAGCGCCTCGACAGGGACTAGCACAGATACGCAGTATTTT	CSASTGTSTDTQYF
TRBV5-8	.	TRBJ1-2	.	TGTGCCAGCAGCCCTCGGGGGGAAACTGGCTACACCTTC	CASSPRGETGYTF
TRBV11-3	TRBD1	TRBJ2-5	once	TGTGCCAGCAGCTTAGGGCTCCCGGGACAGCGCGAGCAAGAGACCCAGTACTTC	CASSLGLPGQREQETQYF
TRBV7-2	.	TRBJ1-1	.	TGTGCCAGCAGCTCTCTCAAGGAGGGCACTGAAGCTTTCTTT	CASSSLKEGTEAFF
TRBV27	.	TRBJ1-5	.	TGTGCCAGCAGTCCCCTGGACGGGAATCAGCCCCAGCATTTT	CASSPLDGNQPQHF
TRBV5-6	TRBD1	TRBJ1-2	.	TGTGCCAGCAGCTCAACGGGACAGTCGGACTATGGCTACACCTTC	CASSSTGQSDYGYTF
TRBV28	.	TRBJ2-7	.	TGTGCCAGCAGGAGCGTTGGGGTGGGCGCCTACGAGCAGTACTTC	CASRSVGVGAYEQYF
TRBV7-2	TRBD2	TRBJ2-2	.	TGTGCCAGCAGGGGACTAGCGGGGTTAAGGGGTACCGGGGAGCTGTTTTTT	CASRGLAGLRGTGELFF
TRBV5-1	.	TRBJ1-1	.	TGCGCCAGCAGCTTGGCGGGGACGGCTGAAGCTTTCTTT	CASSLAGTAEAFF
TRBV5-1	TRBD2	TRBJ2-1	once	TGCGCCAGCAGCCCACTGAGCGGGGGGGCCTACAATGAGCAGTTCTTC	CASSPLSGGAYNEQFF
TRBV11-2	.	TRBJ2-1	.	TGTGCCAGCAGCCCATCTCAGGGACTCGGACAGTTCTTC	CASSPSQGLGQFF
TRBV18	.	TRBJ2-7	once	TGTGCCAGCTCACCAGTTCATCCCTCCTACGAGCAGTACTTC	CASSPVHPSYEQYF
TRBV5-1	TRBD1	TRBJ1-2	.	TGCGCCAGCAGCTCAACCGCCGGGACAGGGGCCTATGGCTACACCTTC	CASSSTAGTGAYGYTF
TRBV2	.	TRBJ1-5	.	TGTGCCAGCAGTAACGAACAGGTCCTGGGGCCCCAGCATTTT	CASSNEQVLGPQHF
TRBV7-7	TRBD2	TRBJ2-2	once	TGTGCTAGCAGACCGCTAGCGGGGGGGCCGACCGGGGAGCTGTTTTTT	CASRPLAGGPTGELFF
TRBV7-9	TRBD2	TRBJ2-2	.	TGTGCCAGCAGACCAACCACTAGCGTTACCGGGGAGCTGTTTTTT	CASRPTTSVTGELFF
TRBV7-9	.	TRBJ1-2	few	TGTGCCAGCAGCTTATACAGGGGCTACACCTTC	CASSLYRGYTF
TRBV9	.	TRBJ1-1	.	TGTGCCAGCAGCCCCAGGGAGAGACAGAACACTGAAGCTTTCTTT	CASSPRERQNTEAFF
TRBV19	.	TRBJ2-3	once	TGTGCCAGTAGTATAGATCGGGGTACCCGCGGAGATACGCAGTATTTT	CASSIDRGTRGDTQYF
TRBV5-1	TRBD2	TRBJ2-7	.	TGCGCCAGCAGCTTGGAGGGACCCGGGGGGGACGAGCAGTACTTC	CASSLEGPGGDEQYF
TRBV5-1	TRBD1	TRBJ1-6	.	TGCGCCAGCAGCTTGGGACAGGGAGGAAATTCACCCCTCCACTTT	CASSLGQGGNSPLHF
TRBV19	TRBD2	TRBJ2-5	few	TGTGCCAGTAGTATTGGTAGACTAGCGGGGGATCAAGAGACCCAGTACTTC	CASSIGRLAGDQETQYF
TRBV6-6	TRBD1	TRBJ2-7	.	TGTGCCAGCAGTCCCCCGGGACAGGGGGCTCCATACGAGCAGTACTTC	CASSPPGQGAPYEQYF
TRBV4-1	.	TRBJ1-5	medium-sized	TGCGCCAGCAGCCAATTCTATAGCAATCAGCCCCAGCATTTT	CASSQFYSNQPQHF
TRBV4-2	.	TRBJ2-2	.	TGTGCCAGCAGCCAAGATGGAAATCGCGGGGAGCTGTTTTTT	CASSQDGNRGELFF
TRBV12-1	.	TRBJ2-6	few	TGTGCCAGCAGCGGGCGATTGGTCTCTGGGGCCAACGTCCTGACTTTC	CASSGRLVSGANVLTF
TRBV19	.	TRBJ1-5	.	TGTGCCAGTACCCCCGTGGTTGGGAGGGGGGTCAATCAGCCCCAGCATTTT	CASTPVVGRGVNQPQHF
TRBV5-1	.	TRBJ1-1	.	TGCGCCAGCAGCTTGTCGATCATGAACACTGAAGCTTTCTTT	CASSLSIMNTEAFF
TRBV4-2	TRBD2	TRBJ2-5	medium-sized	TGTGCCAGCAGCCAAGAGGTAGCTAGCGGGGCCGGTGGGACCCAGTACTTC	CASSQEVASGAGGTQYF
TRBV28	TRBD1	TRBJ1-6	.	TGTGCCAGCACCGACAGGGGGGATAGGGTCTATAATTCACCCCTCCACTTT	CASTDRGDRVYNSPLHF
TRBV5-1	.	TRBJ1-2	.	TGCGCCAGCAGCGAAAATGGCAGGGTCGAGGGCTACACCTTC	CASSENGRVEGYTF
TRBV6-7	.	TRBJ2-3	.	TGTCCCGCCCCCATTTCTGGCACAGATACGCAGTATTTT	CPAPISGTDTQYF
TRBV28	.	TRBJ1-1	.	TGTGCCAGCGCCGGCTCCGGGGGGCGCCTCACTGAAGCTTTCTTT	CASAGSGGRLTEAFF
TRBV2	.	TRBJ2-7	.	TGTGCCAGCAATCGTCAGGGTTCCTACGAGCAGTACTTC	CASNRQGSYEQYF
TRBV28	.	TRBJ1-1	.	TGTGCCAGCAGCCCCGGACACCTAACCGACTACACTGAAGCTTTCTTT	CASSPGHLTDYTEAFF